Following are 17 T cell receptor beta chains from one sample sequenced in a study of CD8 T cells in Susac syndrome. Random hexamers primed reverse transcription of about 0.45 to 1 ug RNA. TCRdb fed the immunoSEQ multiplex PCR reads into MiXCR, producing one record per CDR3 protein. The data contain about 240,000 distinct CDR3 sequences, approximately 95% of them singletons. Sequencing input: CD4+ T cells from PBMCs. Every receptor here comes from a human donor with Susac syndrome.

The J gene is TRBJ1-5, the V gene TRBV6-6, with D perhaps TRBD1 (5 bases). V lost 5 bases and J lost 6, with 5 bases in between. Germline CDR1 MNHNY, CDR2 SVGAGI (reference sequence). CDR3 size: 11 residues. The CDR3 nucleotides read TGTGCCAGCAGTGGGGGTCAGCCCCAGCATTTT. Its protein product is CASSGGQPQHF.

The chain recombines TRBV5-4 with TRBJ2-1; tentatively, D is TRBD1 (6 bases). The CDR3 length is 14 residues. Germline V gene sequence: CDR1 SGHNT, CDR2 YYREEE (reference sequence). V lost 4 bases, J lost 5 bases, and 13 bases lay in between. The CDR3 coding sequence is TGTGCCAGCAGCAGCCCCCGGGACAACAATGAGCAGTTCTTC. Translated, it gives CASSSPRDNNEQFF.

The chain carries TRBV18 and TRBJ2-1; D tentatively fits TRBD1 or TRBD2 (6 bases each). Germline values: CDR1 KGHSH, CDR2 LQKENI. There are 14 residues in the CDR3. V was pared by 0 bases and J by 7 bases, with 10 bases between. For the CDR3, the DNA is TGTGCCAGCTCACCACCGGAGGGACATAATGAGCAGTTCTTC. It is translated as CASSPPEGHNEQFF.

This chain uses TRBV20-1 with TRBJ2-1; D is possibly TRBD1 or TRBD2 (5 bases each). Per germline, CDR1 DFQATT and CDR2 SNEGSKA (reference sequence). Trimming removed 3 bases at V and 3 bases at J, with 18 bases between. The CDR3 has 16 residues. The CDR3 region is CSARGTSRSSYNEQFF. CDR3 in DNA: TGCAGTGCTAGGGGGACCAGCCGGAGCAGCTACAATGAGCAGTTCTTC.

The rearrangement links TRBV30 to TRBJ2-4; 7 positions match TRBD1. Trimming took 5 bases from V and 4 from J; bases not matched to a gene: 11. This CDR3 comprises 15 residues. Germline values: CDR1 GTSNPN, CDR2 SVGIG (reference sequence). The CDR3 loop is CAWGDQGQLKNIQYF. CDR3 DNA: TGTGCCTGGGGGGACCAGGGACAGCTAAAAAACATTCAGTACTTC. Combining the CDR3 with reference TRBV30 and TRBJ2-4 gives the whole variable domain SQTIHQWPATLVQPVGSPLSLECTVEGTSNPNLYWYRQAAGRGLQLLFYSVGIGQISSEVPQNLSASRPQDRQFILSSKKLLLSDSGFYLCAWGDQGQLKNIQYFGAGTRLSVL.

The rearrangement joins TRBV7-9 to TRBJ1-5; 9 bases map to TRBD1. Trimming cost V 5 bases and J 6 bases; bases outside gene matches: 8. This CDR3 contains 15 residues. The germline CDR1 and CDR2 sequences are SEHNR and FQNEAQ (reference sequence). This chain's CDR3 is CASSTGTGLTQPQHF. In DNA, the CDR3 is TGTGCCAGCAGCACCGGGACAGGGTTGACTCAGCCCCAGCATTTT. Filled out from reference TRBV7-9 and TRBJ1-5, the complete variable domain reads DTGVSQNPRHKITKRGQNVTFRCDPISEHNRLYWYRQTLGQGPEFLTYFQNEAQLEKSRLLSDRFSAERPKGSFSTLEIQRTEQGDSAMYLCASSTGTGLTQPQHFGDGTRLSIL.

The V call is TRBV27, the J call TRBJ2-4; 8 positions match TRBD1. Per germline, CDR1 MNHEY and CDR2 SMNVEV (reference sequence). The CDR3 sequence is 12 residues long. Germline trimming cut 3 bases from V and 9 bases from J; bases unmatched to any gene: 1. The CDR3 spells CASSFGQGIQYF. In nucleotides, the CDR3 is TGTGCCAGCAGTTTTGGACAGGGCATTCAGTACTTC.

The chain has TRBV18 and TRBJ2-7, with TRBD1 as a possible D gene (5 bases). The CDR3 loop spans 14 amino acids. Germline assignment: CDR1 KGHSH and CDR2 LQKENI. Trimming took off 4 bases at V and 0 bases at J, with 10 bases between the two ends. This chain's CDR3 is CASSQSTDSYEQYF. CDR3 nucleotides: TGTGCCAGCTCACAGTCGACAGACTCCTACGAGCAGTACTTC.

The rearrangement joins TRBV7-9 to TRBJ1-2; 7 bases fit TRBD1. V was pared by 4 bases and J by 4 bases, with 15 bases of the junction left unmatched. This CDR3 has 17 residues. CDR1 and CDR2 from the germline V gene are SEHNR and FQNEAQ (reference sequence). CDR3 nucleotide sequence: TGTGCCAGCAGCTCACCGAAACAGGGGCCCCACATCTATGGCTACACCTTC. It encodes CASSSPKQGPHIYGYTF.

This rearrangement joins TRBV20-1 to TRBJ2-5; no definite D call. CDR1 is DFQATT, CDR2 SNEGSKA, per germline (reference sequence). V gave up 0 bases and J gave up 1 base, with 3 bases separating them. The CDR3 loop spans 12 amino acids. CDR3 sequence: CSAREAQETQYF. In DNA form, the CDR3 reads TGCAGTGCTAGAGAGGCCCAAGAGACCCAGTACTTC.

This chain links TRBV20-1 with TRBJ2-7; 8 positions agree with TRBD1. The germline V gene encodes CDR1 DFQATT and CDR2 SNEGSKA (reference sequence). The V segment lost 7 bases and the J segment 6 bases; nucleotides outside the gene matches: 8. There are 12 residues in the CDR3. Written as DNA, the CDR3 is TGCAGTGTGGTACTCACAGGGGGCGAGCAGTACTTC. Protein product: CSVVLTGGEQYF.

The V and J genes are TRBV7-9 and TRBJ1-1, with no clear D. This CDR3 comprises 11 residues. The V end lost 3 bases, the J end lost 5 bases, and 4 bases lay between the germline ends. The germline gives CDR1 SEHNR, CDR2 FQNEAQ (reference sequence). The CDR3 nucleotides are TGTGCCAGCAGCTTTCGAACTGAAGCTTTCTTT. As protein: CASSFRTEAFF. Together with reference TRBV7-9 and TRBJ1-1, the CDR3 gives the full variable domain: DTGVSQNPRHKITKRGQNVTFRCDPISEHNRLYWYRQTLGQGPEFLTYFQNEAQLEKSRLLSDRFSAERPKGSFSTLEIQRTEQGDSAMYLCASSFRTEAFFGQGTRLTVV.

V gene TRBV3-1 combines with J gene TRBJ2-5; the D is unclear. Germline CDR1 reads LGHDT; CDR2 reads YNNKEL (reference sequence). The CDR3 has 14 residues. The germline V and J ends were trimmed by 1 base and 3 bases, with 9 bases remaining between them. CDR3 nucleotides: TGTGCCAGCAGCCAAGGAGCGATTAAAGAGACCCAGTACTTC. Protein: CASSQGAIKETQYF.

The chain joins TRBV19 to TRBJ2-5; D possibly corresponds to TRBD1 (6 bases). The V end was cut by 5 bases, the J end by 4 bases, with 17 bases between. This CDR3 comprises 15 residues. CDR1 is LNHDA and CDR2 is SQIVND in the germline V gene (reference sequence). The CDR3 sequence: CASSSQAGAGETQYF. As DNA, the CDR3 is TGTGCCAGTAGTTCCCAGGCAGGGGCCGGAGAGACCCAGTACTTC.

This rearrangement joins TRBV30 to TRBJ2-2; 10 nucleotides align to TRBD2. V lost 3 bases and J lost 6; bases outside the gene matches: 4. Germline assignment: CDR1 GTSNPN and CDR2 SVGIG (reference sequence). CDR3 size: 14 residues. The CDR3 sequence is CAWSVLAGAGELFF. CDR3 coding DNA: TGTGCCTGGAGCGTTCTAGCGGGAGCCGGGGAGCTGTTTTTT.

The chain couples TRBV20-1 to TRBJ1-1, with D possibly being TRBD1 (6 bases). V lost 8 bases and J lost 2, with 12 bases in between. The CDR3 has 12 residues. CDR1 DFQATT and CDR2 SNEGSKA come from the germline V gene (reference sequence). The CDR3 DNA follows: TGCAGTTTCGACAGGTTTAACACTGAAGCTTTCTTT. It encodes CSFDRFNTEAFF.

The V gene is TRBV18, the J gene TRBJ2-7, with no clear D. The germline V and J ends were trimmed by 3 bases and 1 base, with 10 bases remaining between them. CDR1 KGHSH and CDR2 LQKENI come from the germline V gene. This CDR3 has 14 residues. CDR3 DNA: TGTGCCAGCTCACCGCCTGACTGGTCCTACGAGCAGTACTTC. It is translated as CASSPPDWSYEQYF.